This TCR beta chain was sequenced during a study of CD8+ T cells in alopecia areata. Study overall: Oral tofacitinib, 5 to 10 mg twice daily, was given in an open-label trial.

The CDR3 spans 13 residues. The V gene lost 3 bases and the J gene lost 5 bases, with 7 bases spanning the gap. The germline CDR1 and CDR2 sequences are MRHNA and SNTAGT. Notes on the study in general: For lesional scalp, especially alopecia totalis/universalis, clonality was higher than in normal scalp.

Investigators isolated RNA and reverse transcribed it into cDNA to act as the sequencing template. Here immunoSEQ multiplex PCR was the method, and the copy in TCRdb shows in-frame clones only, minus some. The data hold over 50,000 clones, with about half observed a single time. Alopecia areata patients provided lesional scalp punch biopsies and peripheral blood. PBMCs provided sorted CD4+ and CD8+ T cells. In regard to this clone: Its specificity is unknown.

The sequence came from a human donor with alopecia areata. The J gene is TRBJ2-2, the V gene TRBV6-4, with D uncertain. Sequencing was performed on CD8+ T cells sorted from blood, taken at week 0. CDR3 sequence: CASSEQATGELFF. The CDR3 DNA follows: TGTGCCAGCAGTGAGCAGGCTACCGGGGAGCTGTTTTTT.